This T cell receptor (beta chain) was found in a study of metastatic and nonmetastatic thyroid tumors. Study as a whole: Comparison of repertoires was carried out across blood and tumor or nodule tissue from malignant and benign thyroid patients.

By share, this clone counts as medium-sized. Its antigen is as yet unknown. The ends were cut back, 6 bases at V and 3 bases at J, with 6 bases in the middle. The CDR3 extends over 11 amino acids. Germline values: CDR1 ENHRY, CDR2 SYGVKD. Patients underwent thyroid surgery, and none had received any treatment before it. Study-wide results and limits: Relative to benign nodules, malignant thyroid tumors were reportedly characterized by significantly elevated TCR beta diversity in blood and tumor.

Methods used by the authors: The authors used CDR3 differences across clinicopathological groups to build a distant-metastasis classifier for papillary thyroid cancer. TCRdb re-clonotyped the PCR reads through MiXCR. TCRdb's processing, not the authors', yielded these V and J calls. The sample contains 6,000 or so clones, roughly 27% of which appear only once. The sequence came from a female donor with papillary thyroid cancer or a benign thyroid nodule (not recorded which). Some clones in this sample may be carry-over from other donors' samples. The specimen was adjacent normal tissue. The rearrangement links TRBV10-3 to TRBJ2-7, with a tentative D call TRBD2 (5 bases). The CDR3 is CAISEGYEQYF. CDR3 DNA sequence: TGTGCCATCAGCGAGGGCTACGAGCAGTACTTC.